Presented here are 29 T cell receptor beta chains from one specimen sequenced in a study of blood T cell repertoires in COVID-19. The protocol was immunoSEQ multiplex PCR, while the TCRdb copy is restricted to in-frame clones and leaves out a portion. The profile shows 97,000 or so clones, roughly 89% of them singletons. Material for sequencing was peripheral blood. All receptors come from a woman in her forties or fifties with COVID-19, enrolled during active disease.

The rearrangement links TRBV30 to TRBJ1-5; no clear D gene. V was trimmed by 4 bases and J by 5 bases, leaving 12 bases between them. CDR3 size: 13 residues. Germline-derived CDR1 and CDR2 are GTSNPN and SVGIG (reference sequence). CDR3 DNA sequence: TGTGCCTGGAATATCGGAGTGGATCAGCCCCAGCATTTT. Protein sequence: CAWNIGVDQPQHF.

V usage is TRBV6-2 or TRBV6-3 and J usage is TRBJ1-6, with 9 positions matching TRBD1. This CDR3 comprises 14 residues. Trimming removed 5 bases from V and 14 bases from J; junction bases left unmatched: 10. The germline V gene encodes CDR1 MNHEY and CDR2 SVGEGT. In DNA, the CDR3 is TGTGCCAGCAGTCATCGACAGGGGGGTCGGACCCTCCACTTT. It yields the protein CASSHRQGGRTLHF.

The rearrangement uses TRBV25-1 and TRBJ1-1, with a weak D call TRBD1 (5 bases). Deletions cut 3 bases from V and 1 base from J, with 18 bases between. Germline V gives CDR1 MGHDK, CDR2 SYGVNS. The CDR3 is 17 amino acids. The CDR3 is CASSEGFARGSNTEAFF. The CDR3 DNA sequence: TGTGCCAGCAGTGAGGGATTCGCTCGGGGGTCGAACACTGAAGCTTTCTTT.

The chain recombines TRBV10-2 with TRBJ1-2, with no clear D. This CDR3 is built from 13 residues. The ends were cut back, 6 bases at V and 6 bases at J, with 14 bases in the middle. CDR1 and CDR2 from the germline V gene are WSHSY and SAAADI. The CDR3 bases are TGCGCCAGCAGCTCCCGTGAGGGTGATGGCTACACCTTC. It specifies CASSSREGDGYTF.

This clone was detected only once. The genes are TRBV19 and TRBJ1-1; no reliable D call. V lost 1 base and J 7 bases, leaving 10 bases between the germline ends. Germline CDR1 is LNHDA and CDR2 is SQIVND (reference sequence). CDR3 size: 13 residues. CDR3 sequence: CASSIVGRLEAFF. Here the CDR3 DNA reads TGTGCCAGTAGTATAGTGGGCCGGCTTGAAGCTTTCTTT.

This chain joins TRBV7-9 and TRBJ2-5; TRBD2 is a possible D gene (6 bases). V lost 3 bases and J 5 bases, leaving 10 bases between the germline ends. Germline CDR1 is SEHNR and CDR2 is FQNEAQ (reference sequence). The CDR3 length is 13 residues. CDR3: CASSLGGGETQYF. In DNA, the CDR3 is TGTGCCAGCAGCTTGGGGGGAGGTGAGACCCAGTACTTC. Looking up the rest from reference TRBV7-9 and TRBJ2-5 gives the full variable domain: DTGVSQNPRHKITKRGQNVTFRCDPISEHNRLYWYRQTLGQGPEFLTYFQNEAQLEKSRLLSDRFSAERPKGSFSTLEIQRTEQGDSAMYLCASSLGGGETQYFGPGTRLLVL.

V gene TRBV18 combines with J gene TRBJ2-1; TRBD2 aligns across 8 bases. V dropped 4 bases and J dropped 8; count of bases not matched to a gene: 4. CDR1 and CDR2 (germline): KGHSH, LQKENI. This CDR3 region has 13 residues. CDR3 sequence: CASSLRGGHEQFF. DNA of the CDR3: TGTGCCAGCTCACTCCGGGGGGGCCATGAGCAGTTCTTC.

The chain uses TRBV5-1 and TRBJ1-1; no clear D gene. With 1 base removed from V and 3 bases from J, the gap between germline ends came to 10 bases. The germline CDR1 and CDR2 sequences are SGHRS and YFSETQ. This CDR3 has 14 residues. The CDR3 region is CASSLQDLDTEAFF. The CDR3 nucleotides read TGCGCCAGCAGCTTGCAGGATTTGGACACTGAAGCTTTCTTT.

This clone was counted a few times. The V gene is TRBV5-1, the J gene TRBJ1-6, with D tentatively TRBD1 (5 bases). V lost 2 bases to trimming and J lost 9 bases, with 12 bases between them. CDR1 is SGHRS, CDR2 YFSETQ, per germline. This CDR3 spans 14 amino acids. CDR3 nucleotide sequence: TGCGCCAGCAGCTTCGGGGACTCGACTTCACCCCTCCACTTT. This encodes CASSFGDSTSPLHF.

This chain joins TRBV5-1 and TRBJ2-6; 7 bases align to TRBD1. CDR3 length equals 18 residues. The germline CDR1 and CDR2 sequences are SGHRS and YFSETQ. The J segment lost 0 bases and the V segment lost 0 bases, leaving 6 bases of the junction unmatched. This CDR3 reads CASSLGDRDLSGANVLTF. The DNA for the CDR3 is TGCGCCAGCAGCTTGGGGGACAGAGACCTCTCTGGGGCCAACGTCCTGACTTTC.

The J gene is TRBJ1-5, the V gene TRBV4-2, with no clear D. The germline V gene has CDR1 LGHNA and CDR2 YNFKEQ. V shed 0 bases and J shed 7 bases, with 19 bases lying between them. The CDR3 length is 17 residues. The CDR3 spells CASSQDIGGLRSQPQHF. The CDR3 bases are TGTGCCAGCAGCCAAGATATCGGCGGCCTTAGATCCCAGCCCCAGCATTTT.

The chain uses TRBV5-6 and TRBJ1-5; the match to TRBD1 covers 10 bases. Germline-derived CDR1 and CDR2 are SGHDT and YYEEEE. The CDR3 runs 14 residues. J lost 7 bases, V lost 3 bases, and 4 bases had no gene match. CDR3: CASSYRDRGQPQHF. DNA of the CDR3: TGTGCCAGCAGCTACCGGGACAGGGGACAGCCCCAGCATTTT.

The chain combines TRBV9 with TRBJ2-7, with D unresolved. CDR3 length: 15 amino acids. The V and J ends lost 0 bases and 1 base respectively, with 11 bases between them. The germline V gene encodes CDR1 SGDLS and CDR2 YYNGEE. The CDR3 DNA is TGTGCCAGCAGCGTAGAGGCCGGGTCATCCTACGAGCAGTACTTC. This translates into CASSVEAGSSYEQYF.

The chain couples TRBV5-6 to TRBJ1-2; D is unclear. Germline lookup yields CDR1 SGHDT and CDR2 YYEEEE. CDR3 length: 14 residues. Trimming cost V 0 bases and J 4 bases, with 10 bases left between them. The CDR3 DNA sequence: TGTGCCAGCAGCTTGGACGGTTTTAGCTATGGCTACACCTTC. It is translated as CASSLDGFSYGYTF. Filled out from reference TRBV5-6 and TRBJ1-2, the complete variable domain reads DAGVTQSPTHLIKTRGQQVTLRCSPKSGHDTVSWYQQALGQGPQFIFQYYEEEERQRGNFPDRFSGHQFPNYSSELNVNALLLGDSALYLCASSLDGFSYGYTFGSGTRLTVV.

CDR3 DNA sequence: TGCGCCAGCTCCTTCGAGTACAATGAGCAGTTCTTC. Amino acids: CASSFEYNEQFF. The J gene is TRBJ2-1, the V gene TRBV10-1; D unclear. Germline-derived CDR1 and CDR2 are WNHNN and SYGVQD (reference sequence). CDR3 length equals 12 residues. Trimming cost V 8 bases and J 4 bases, with 9 bases left between them.

This chain connects TRBV19 to TRBJ2-5; D ambiguous. Germline assignment: CDR1 LNHDA and CDR2 SQIVND (reference sequence). The CDR3 covers 10 residues. V lost 8 bases, J lost 4 bases, and 5 bases lay in between. Written as DNA, the CDR3 is TGTGCCAGTGGCGGAGAGACCCAGTACTTC. This translates into CASGGETQYF.

The rearrangement links TRBV5-1 to TRBJ1-6; 10 bases map to TRBD1. This CDR3 region has 19 residues. The J segment lost 6 bases and the V segment lost 2 bases, leaving 14 bases of the junction unmatched. Germline V gene lookup returns CDR1 SGHRS and CDR2 YFSETQ. The CDR3: CASSLEPQTGGASNSPLHF. The CDR3 DNA follows: TGCGCCAGCAGCTTAGAGCCGCAGACAGGGGGCGCTTCTAATTCACCCCTCCACTTT. Full variable domain (rest looked up from reference TRBV5-1 and TRBJ1-6): KAGVTQTPRYLIKTRGQQVTLSCSPISGHRSVSWYQQTPGQGLQFLFEYFSETQRNKGNFPGRFSGRQFSNSRSEMNVSTLELGDSALYLCASSLEPQTGGASNSPLHFGNGTRLTVT.

V is TRBV10-3 and J is TRBJ2-6; possibly TRBD1 for D (6 bases). Trimming stripped 5 bases from V and 2 bases from J, with 10 bases between. The CDR3 covers 15 residues. Per the germline V gene, CDR1 is ENHRY and CDR2 is SYGVKD. CDR3 loop: CAISTGTPGANVLTF. CDR3 nucleotide sequence: TGTGCCATCAGTACAGGGACCCCTGGGGCCAACGTCCTGACTTTC.

This clone was counted between two and nine times. The chain couples TRBV25-1 to TRBJ1-5; the match to TRBD1 covers 9 bases. V lost 5 bases to trimming and J lost 3 bases; unmatched junction nucleotides: 8. The CDR3 consists of 16 residues. CDR1 and CDR2 (germline): MGHDK, SYGVNS. As DNA, the CDR3 is TGTGCCAGCAGTCAAACCGGGACAGGGTTCAATCAGCCCCAGCATTTT. Translation: CASSQTGTGFNQPQHF.

The chain combines TRBV15 with TRBJ2-7, with D perhaps TRBD1 (5 bases). Per germline, CDR1 LNHNV and CDR2 YYDKDF (reference sequence). Deletions cut 1 base from V and 2 bases from J, with 18 bases between. The CDR3 runs 17 residues. The CDR3 nucleotides read TGTGCCACCAGCAGAGGGGTGGGGCAGGGAATTACCTACGAGCAGTACTTC. Amino acids: CATSRGVGQGITYEQYF.

This clone has more than one count but fewer than ten. The chain is built from TRBV28 and TRBJ1-5; TRBD1 is a possible D gene (5 bases). The length of the CDR3 is 15 residues. Germline CDR1 is MDHEN and CDR2 is SYDVKM. Trimming took 6 bases from V and 4 from J, leaving 16 bases between them. The CDR3: CASRDSGFRNQPQHF. Written as DNA, the CDR3 is TGTGCCAGCAGAGATTCAGGGTTTCGAAATCAGCCCCAGCATTTT.

The genes are TRBV19 and TRBJ1-2; D not resolved. Trimming stripped 5 bases from V and 4 bases from J, with 17 bases between. Germline values: CDR1 LNHDA, CDR2 SQIVND (reference sequence). This CDR3 comprises 15 residues. CDR3 in amino acids: CASSPRSSRGYGYTF. For the CDR3, the DNA is TGTGCCAGTAGTCCCCGTTCATCCCGGGGCTATGGCTACACCTTC.

The CDR3 sequence: CASGFPGTAPLRTGNTIYF. Written as DNA, the CDR3 is TGTGCTAGTGGTTTTCCCGGGACAGCACCCCTTAGGACTGGAAACACCATATATTTT. This rearrangement joins TRBV12-5 to TRBJ1-3; 7 bases are a match to TRBD1. CDR1 and CDR2 (germline): LGHNT, FRNRAP. Trimming cost V 3 bases and J 2 bases; bases outside gene matches: 16. The CDR3 contains 19 residues.

This clone was counted a single time. This chain links TRBV30 with TRBJ1-6, with 7 bases aligning to TRBD1. The J segment lost 7 bases and the V segment lost 0 bases, leaving 18 bases of the junction unmatched. The CDR3 totals 19 residues. Looked up from germline, CDR1 is GTSNPN and CDR2 is SVGIG (reference sequence). The CDR3 protein is CAWSVGTSSRGTANSPLHF. The CDR3 nucleotides are TGTGCCTGGAGTGTAGGCACCTCCAGTCGCGGGACAGCAAATTCACCCCTCCACTTT.

J is TRBJ2-3 and V is TRBV7-3, with 8 nucleotides matching TRBD2. The CDR3 totals 17 residues. Germline V gene data show CDR1 as SGHTA and CDR2 as FQGTGA. The ends lost 0 bases at V and 1 base at J; junction bases unmatched: 6. The CDR3 region has the DNA TGTGCCAGCAGCTTAACTTCGCCGGGACTAGGCACAGATACGCAGTATTTT. Protein product: CASSLTSPGLGTDTQYF.

The rearrangement uses TRBV10-1 and TRBJ1-1; the D is unclear. Between the trimmed V and J ends, which lost 3 bases and 1 base, there was a span of 12 bases. Germline CDR1 is WNHNN and CDR2 is SYGVQD (reference sequence). This CDR3 has 15 residues. The CDR3 DNA reads as TGCGCCAGCAGTGAAAACCCACCGGGGAACACTGAAGCTTTCTTT. Translating gives CASSENPPGNTEAFF.

The V gene is TRBV7-9, the J gene TRBJ1-1; tentative D call: TRBD1 (5 bases). CDR1 and CDR2 (germline): SEHNR, FQNEAQ (reference sequence). V lost 5 bases, J lost 5 bases, and 12 bases lay in between. The CDR3 loop spans 13 amino acids. CDR3 DNA sequence: TGTGCCAGCAGCCCCCCACCAGGGACTGAAGCTTTCTTT. This codes for CASSPPPGTEAFF.

The V gene is TRBV28, the J gene TRBJ1-2; D remains ambiguous. V was trimmed by 4 bases and J by 7 bases, leaving 13 bases between them. The CDR3 is made up of 13 amino acids. In germline, CDR1 is MDHEN, CDR2 SYDVKM. This chain's CDR3 is CASSSNSDSGYTF. CDR3 sequence (DNA): TGTGCCAGCAGTTCAAACTCGGACTCTGGCTACACCTTC.

The rearrangement uses TRBV4-3 and TRBJ2-2; D not resolved. The V gene lost 6 bases and the J gene lost 3 bases, with 5 bases spanning the gap. The CDR3 has 12 amino acids. Germline V gene lookup returns CDR1 LGHNA and CDR2 YSLEER. CDR3 in amino acids: CASSFDTGELFF. CDR3 DNA sequence: TGCGCCAGCAGTTTCGACACCGGGGAGCTGTTTTTT.